This is a list of T cell receptor beta chains from one sample in a study of cytomegalovirus exposure and HLA in healthy donors. Sequencing was performed with immunoSEQ multiplex PCR; in TCRdb, only in-frame clones are kept and a portion is missing. In the table there are roughly 250,000 clones, roughly four fifths of which are singletons. The source material was PBMCs. Receptor source: a middle-aged woman in good health and CMV-seropositive. The CDR3 runs from the conserved cysteine through the conserved F or W. A D gene is named only where the DNA matches it firmly. Size values are once, few and many counts, or a class for expanded clones, and some rows have none.

abundance | j_gene | d_gene | v_gene | CDR3aa | CDR3nt
NA | TRBJ2-7 | NA | TRBV7-2 | CASSRYSGEQYF | TGTGCCAGCAGTCGGTATTCGGGCGAGCAGTACTTC
NA | TRBJ2-6 | NA | TRBV28 | CASSLPLGAGANVLTF | TGTGCCAGCAGTTTACCTTTGGGAGCTGGGGCCAACGTCCTGACTTTC
NA | TRBJ2-5 | NA | TRBV7-2 | CASSLGAGQETQYF | TGTGCCAGCAGCTTAGGAGCGGGCCAAGAGACCCAGTACTTC
NA | TRBJ2-7 | TRBD1 | TRBV2 | CASSSIGTGAPWQYF | TGTGCCAGCAGCTCCATCGGGACAGGGGCTCCCTGGCAGTACTTC
NA | TRBJ2-6 | NA | TRBV19 | CASSPPRALGANVLTF | TGTGCCAGTAGTCCCCCGCGGGCACTTGGGGCCAACGTCCTGACTTTC
NA | TRBJ2-7 | NA | TRBV7-2 | CASSARKSSYEQYF | TGTGCCAGCAGCGCGCGGAAAAGCTCCTACGAGCAGTACTTC
NA | TRBJ2-1 | NA | TRBV27 | CASSFRGGTYNEQFF | TGTGCCAGCAGTTTTAGGGGGGGGACCTACAATGAGCAGTTCTTC
once | TRBJ2-7 | NA | TRBV21-1 | CASSKRRRQGPPPPHEQYF | TGTGCCAGCAGCAAGAGAAGGCGGCAGGGTCCTCCACCACCACACGAGCAGTACTTC
NA | TRBJ2-3 | TRBD2 | TRBV25-1 | CASRTDLAGGRDTQYF | TGTGCCAGCAGGACCGACTTAGCGGGAGGACGAGATACGCAGTATTTT
NA | TRBJ2-1 | NA | TRBV2 | CASTRGNNEQFF | TGTGCCAGCACCCGGGGGAACAATGAGCAGTTCTTC
NA | TRBJ2-7 | TRBD2 | TRBV7-9 | CASSPSGYEQYF | TGTGCCAGCAGCCCTAGCGGGTACGAGCAGTACTTC
NA | TRBJ1-1 | NA | TRBV19 | CASIKRETEAFF | TGTGCCAGTATCAAAAGGGAGACTGAAGCTTTCTTT
NA | TRBJ2-2 | NA | TRBV4-2 | CASSQEATGELFF | TGTGCCAGCAGCCAAGAGGCCACCGGGGAGCTGTTTTTT
NA | TRBJ2-6 | NA | TRBV11-2 | CASSLLRTGDGANVLTF | TGTGCCAGCAGCTTATTAAGGACTGGGGATGGGGCCAACGTCCTGACTTTC
NA | TRBJ1-2 | NA | TRBV27 | CASSLGAGVLYGYTF | TGTGCCAGCAGTTTAGGGGCAGGGGTCCTCTATGGCTACACCTTC
NA | TRBJ2-1 | TRBD2 | TRBV9 | CASSVEDSGRYNEQFF | TGTGCCAGCAGCGTAGAGGATAGCGGGAGATACAATGAGCAGTTCTTC
NA | TRBJ2-7 | NA | TRBV21-1 | CASSKGGWDRTYEQYF | TGTGCCAGCAGCAAAGGGGGCTGGGACAGGACCTACGAGCAGTACTTC
NA | TRBJ1-6 | TRBD1 | TRBV11-2 | CASSQIEDRARNSPLHF | TGTGCCAGCAGCCAAATAGAAGACAGGGCTCGCAATTCACCCCTCCACTTT
once | TRBJ2-3 | NA | TRBV6-5 | CASSYSTGGVGDTQYF | TGTGCCAGCAGTTACTCGACGGGGGGCGTGGGAGATACGCAGTATTTT
NA | TRBJ2-7 | TRBD1 | TRBV6-1 | CASSEDRTYEQYF | TGTGCCAGCAGTGAGGACAGGACTTACGAGCAGTACTTC
few | TRBJ2-5 | NA | TRBV19 | CASATNGLTQETQYF | TGTGCCAGTGCTACTAACGGACTGACACAAGAGACCCAGTACTTC
few | TRBJ2-5 | TRBD2 | TRBV5-6 | CASSLELAGGRGQETQYF | TGTGCCAGCAGCTTGGAGCTAGCGGGAGGGCGGGGGCAAGAGACCCAGTACTTC
NA | TRBJ1-2 | NA | TRBV5-1 | CASRLGEGFGGYTF | TGCGCCAGCAGGTTGGGAGAGGGATTTGGTGGCTACACCTTC
few | TRBJ1-1 | NA | TRBV19 | CASSIIRTALNTEAFF | TGTGCCAGTAGTATAATTAGGACAGCTTTGAACACTGAAGCTTTCTTT
once | TRBJ2-7 | NA | TRBV27 | CASRPTLPLYEQYF | TGTGCCAGCAGGCCCACCCTACCTCTCTACGAGCAGTACTTC
NA | TRBJ2-6 | TRBD1 | TRBV29-1 | CSVEDLLGQGDSGANVLTF | TGCAGCGTTGAAGATCTACTCGGACAGGGGGACTCTGGGGCCAACGTCCTGACTTTC
NA | TRBJ2-7 | NA | TRBV23-1 | CASSPRVGYEQYF | TGCGCCAGCAGCCCCCGGGTGGGCTACGAGCAGTACTTC
NA | TRBJ2-7 | NA | TRBV20-1 | CSASRTGEQYF | TGCAGTGCTAGCCGGACGGGGGAGCAGTACTTC
NA | TRBJ2-5 | TRBD1 | TRBV5-4 | CASSFPQGLGTQYF | TGTGCCAGCAGCTTTCCACAGGGGCTAGGGACCCAGTACTTC
NA | TRBJ1-2 | TRBD1 | TRBV6-5 | CASSYTFGTAYGYTF | TGTGCCAGCAGTTACACCTTCGGGACAGCCTATGGCTACACCTTC
NA | TRBJ2-2 | TRBD2 | TRBV11-2 | CASRRPGLARYTGELFF | TGTGCCAGCAGGCGCCCGGGACTAGCGCGGTACACCGGGGAGCTGTTTTTT
NA | TRBJ2-1 | TRBD2 | TRBV5-8 | CASSLRTSGSFNEQFF | TGTGCCAGCAGCTTAAGAACTAGCGGGAGTTTCAATGAGCAGTTCTTC
NA | TRBJ1-5 | TRBD1 | TRBV5-5 | CASSQTGGNQPQHF | TGTGCCAGCAGCCAAACAGGGGGCAATCAGCCCCAGCATTTT
NA | TRBJ2-1 | NA | TRBV7-3 | CASSPGQHNEQFF | TGTGCCAGCAGCCCGGGACAACACAATGAGCAGTTCTTC
NA | TRBJ1-2 | NA | TRBV6-6 | CASTSLRGGNYGYTF | TGTGCCAGCACCTCTTTAAGGGGAGGCAACTATGGCTACACCTTC
NA | TRBJ1-1 | TRBD1 | TRBV28 | CATIESGGTEAFF | TGTGCCACCATAGAGTCAGGGGGGACTGAAGCTTTCTTT